The rows below give T cell receptor beta chains drawn from one sample of a study of T cells in tuberculosis. TCRdb's copy holds only in-frame clones and misses some; the assay was immunoSEQ multiplex PCR. The data hold 80,000 to 100,000 clones, with roughly 88% observed a single time. Sequenced: CD1b-GMM tetramer-negative cells sorted from PBMCs. These receptors came from an adult woman with latent tuberculosis. Each CDR3 is given with its conserved first and last residue. Fields, in order: clone size, V gene, J gene, D gene, CDR3 protein, CDR3 DNA. A D gene is named only where the DNA matches it firmly. Size is omitted from some rows. Given values are once, few, many or a class for expanded clones.

clone size: -
V gene: TRBV28
J gene: TRBJ2-2
D gene: -
CDR3 protein: CASSFQDPNTGELFF
CDR3 DNA: TGTGCCAGCAGTTTTCAGGATCCCAACACCGGGGAGCTGTTTTTT

clone size: few
V gene: TRBV4-1
J gene: TRBJ2-2
D gene: -
CDR3 protein: CASSQPQGQNTGELFF
CDR3 DNA: TGCGCCAGCAGCCAGCCTCAGGGACAGAACACCGGGGAGCTGTTTTTT

clone size: -
V gene: TRBV11-2
J gene: TRBJ2-3
D gene: TRBD1
CDR3 protein: CASSSGQGSTDTQYF
CDR3 DNA: TGTGCCAGCAGCTCGGGACAGGGAAGCACAGATACGCAGTATTTT

clone size: once
V gene: TRBV10-1
J gene: TRBJ2-5
D gene: TRBD2
CDR3 protein: CASSEPGLAGKETQYF
CDR3 DNA: TGCGCCAGCAGTGAGCCTGGACTAGCGGGGAAAGAGACCCAGTACTTC

clone size: -
V gene: TRBV19
J gene: TRBJ2-7
D gene: -
CDR3 protein: CASSAGLSYEQYF
CDR3 DNA: TGTGCCAGTAGTGCCGGTCTTTCCTACGAGCAGTACTTC

clone size: -
V gene: TRBV9
J gene: TRBJ2-2
D gene: TRBD1
CDR3 protein: CASSPRQGVPNTGELFF
CDR3 DNA: TGTGCCAGCAGCCCTCGGCAGGGGGTTCCGAACACCGGGGAGCTGTTTTTT

clone size: -
V gene: TRBV7-6
J gene: TRBJ1-1
D gene: -
CDR3 protein: CASSLVGQGVNTEAFF
CDR3 DNA: TGTGCCAGCAGCTTAGTGGGTCAGGGTGTAAACACTGAAGCTTTCTTT

clone size: -
V gene: TRBV12-5
J gene: TRBJ2-5
D gene: -
CDR3 protein: CASGRTGGETQYF
CDR3 DNA: TGTGCTAGTGGCAGGACAGGAGGGGAGACCCAGTACTTC

clone size: once
V gene: TRBV6-5
J gene: TRBJ1-6
D gene: TRBD1
CDR3 protein: CASSKGQGSSPLHF
CDR3 DNA: TGTGCCAGCAGTAAGGGACAGGGGAGTTCACCCCTCCACTTT

clone size: -
V gene: TRBV9
J gene: TRBJ1-1
D gene: -
CDR3 protein: CASSPGAGSGEGRTEAFF
CDR3 DNA: TGTGCCAGCAGCCCCGGGGCGGGGTCAGGAGAAGGGAGGACTGAAGCTTTCTTT

clone size: -
V gene: TRBV21-1
J gene: TRBJ2-1
D gene: -
CDR3 protein: CASRGVGQGIIVSYNEQFF
CDR3 DNA: -

clone size: -
V gene: TRBV11-3
J gene: TRBJ1-2
D gene: -
CDR3 protein: CASSFVSGKDGYTF
CDR3 DNA: TGTGCCAGCAGCTTTGTGTCAGGGAAGGATGGCTACACCTTC

clone size: -
V gene: TRBV19
J gene: TRBJ2-1
D gene: -
CDR3 protein: CASSIPQGNEQFF
CDR3 DNA: TGTGCCAGTAGTATCCCCCAGGGCAATGAGCAGTTCTTC

clone size: -
V gene: TRBV29-1
J gene: TRBJ2-5
D gene: -
CDR3 protein: CSVVGPGEGQYF
CDR3 DNA: TGCAGCGTTGTAGGTCCGGGGGAAGGCCAGTACTTC

clone size: -
V gene: TRBV7-9
J gene: TRBJ1-5
D gene: TRBD1
CDR3 protein: CASSSTGGNQPQHF
CDR3 DNA: TGTGCCAGCAGCTCAACAGGGGGCAATCAGCCCCAGCATTTT

clone size: -
V gene: TRBV19
J gene: TRBJ2-4
D gene: TRBD1
CDR3 protein: CASSTPRDRVNIQYF
CDR3 DNA: TGTGCCAGTAGTACCCCCCGGGACAGGGTGAACATTCAGTACTTC

clone size: -
V gene: TRBV4-3
J gene: TRBJ2-1
D gene: -
CDR3 protein: CASSQDGGGAYNEQFF
CDR3 DNA: TGCGCCAGCAGCCAAGATGGCGGCGGGGCCTACAATGAGCAGTTCTTC

clone size: -
V gene: TRBV29-1
J gene: TRBJ2-2
D gene: TRBD2
CDR3 protein: CSVGASGGGRGELFF
CDR3 DNA: TGCAGCGTTGGGGCTAGCGGGGGGGGGCGAGGGGAGCTGTTTTTT

clone size: once
V gene: TRBV10-2
J gene: TRBJ2-1
D gene: -
CDR3 protein: CASSDGDRFNNEQFF
CDR3 DNA: TGCGCCAGCAGTGACGGCGACAGGTTTAACAATGAGCAGTTCTTC

clone size: -
V gene: TRBV7-9
J gene: TRBJ1-1
D gene: -
CDR3 protein: CASSYAGPEAFF
CDR3 DNA: TGTGCCAGCAGCTATGCGGGGCCTGAAGCTTTCTTT

clone size: -
V gene: TRBV5-1
J gene: TRBJ2-2
D gene: -
CDR3 protein: CASREGLNTGELFF
CDR3 DNA: TGCGCCAGCAGGGAGGGGCTGAACACCGGGGAGCTGTTTTTT

clone size: once
V gene: TRBV7-7
J gene: TRBJ2-1
D gene: TRBD1
CDR3 protein: CASSSLQGNEQFF
CDR3 DNA: TGTGCTAGCAGCTCCCTACAGGGGAATGAGCAGTTCTTC

clone size: -
V gene: TRBV19
J gene: TRBJ1-1
D gene: TRBD1
CDR3 protein: CASSMAGGRNGRNTEAFF
CDR3 DNA: TGTGCCAGTAGTATGGCAGGGGGGCGGAACGGGCGGAACACTGAAGCTTTCTTT

clone size: -
V gene: TRBV14
J gene: TRBJ2-3
D gene: TRBD2
CDR3 protein: CASSPGWGAGVLADTQYF
CDR3 DNA: TGTGCCAGCAGCCCAGGCTGGGGAGCGGGAGTCCTCGCAGATACGCAGTATTTT

clone size: -
V gene: TRBV7-2
J gene: TRBJ2-3
D gene: -
CDR3 protein: CASSYRSGGGLDTQYF
CDR3 DNA: TGTGCCAGCAGCTACCGATCTGGGGGCGGTTTGGATACGCAGTATTTT

clone size: -
V gene: TRBV9
J gene: TRBJ1-2
D gene: -
CDR3 protein: CASSVSTTNNYGYTF
CDR3 DNA: TGTGCCAGCAGCGTATCGACAACGAATAACTATGGCTACACCTTC

clone size: -
V gene: TRBV30
J gene: TRBJ1-1
D gene: -
CDR3 protein: CAWSFSDTEAFF
CDR3 DNA: TGTGCCTGGAGTTTCTCTGACACTGAAGCTTTCTTT

clone size: -
V gene: TRBV6-1
J gene: TRBJ2-7
D gene: TRBD1
CDR3 protein: CASSGTGPTYEQYF
CDR3 DNA: TGTGCCAGCAGTGGGACAGGGCCGACTTACGAGCAGTACTTC

clone size: -
V gene: TRBV9
J gene: TRBJ1-1
D gene: TRBD1
CDR3 protein: CASSVRTGGIGDTEAFF
CDR3 DNA: TGTGCCAGCAGCGTTAGGACAGGTGGAATCGGGGACACTGAAGCTTTCTTT

clone size: few
V gene: TRBV6-1
J gene: TRBJ2-1
D gene: TRBD2
CDR3 protein: CASGTSDNNEQFF
CDR3 DNA: TGTGCCAGCGGGACTAGCGACAACAATGAGCAGTTCTTC

clone size: medium-sized
V gene: TRBV10-2
J gene: TRBJ2-7
D gene: TRBD1
CDR3 protein: CASGTGSYEQYF
CDR3 DNA: TGCGCCAGCGGGACAGGTTCCTACGAGCAGTACTTC

clone size: -
V gene: TRBV28
J gene: TRBJ1-5
D gene: -
CDR3 protein: CASSFTKAGKHF
CDR3 DNA: TGTGCCAGCAGTTTTACAAAAGCGGGGAAGCATTTT

clone size: -
V gene: TRBV5-1
J gene: TRBJ1-3
D gene: TRBD1
CDR3 protein: CASSLVPQGTGNTIYF
CDR3 DNA: TGCGCCAGCAGCTTGGTCCCACAGGGGACAGGAAACACCATATATTTT

clone size: -
V gene: TRBV7-6
J gene: TRBJ1-1
D gene: TRBD1
CDR3 protein: CASSPGTGGTEAFF
CDR3 DNA: TGTGCCAGCAGCCCGGGGACAGGGGGCACTGAAGCTTTCTTT

clone size: -
V gene: TRBV4-2
J gene: TRBJ1-5
D gene: -
CDR3 protein: CASSQEMGARNQPQHF
CDR3 DNA: TGTGCCAGCAGCCAAGAGATGGGGGCCCGAAATCAGCCCCAGCATTTT

clone size: -
V gene: TRBV6-1
J gene: TRBJ1-5
D gene: -
CDR3 protein: CASSEQRGPNQPQHF
CDR3 DNA: TGTGCCAGCAGTGAACAGAGAGGGCCCAATCAGCCCCAGCATTTT

clone size: once
V gene: TRBV10-3
J gene: TRBJ1-5
D gene: TRBD1
CDR3 protein: CAISSGTGYQPQHF
CDR3 DNA: TGTGCCATCAGTTCCGGGACAGGGTATCAGCCCCAGCATTTT

clone size: -
V gene: TRBV30
J gene: TRBJ1-5
D gene: TRBD1
CDR3 protein: CAWREGAGQPQHF
CDR3 DNA: TGTGCCTGGAGGGAGGGGGCTGGTCAGCCCCAGCATTTT

clone size: -
V gene: TRBV11-2
J gene: TRBJ2-2
D gene: -
CDR3 protein: CASRNWATGELFF
CDR3 DNA: TGTGCCAGCAGGAACTGGGCTACCGGGGAGCTGTTTTTT

clone size: -
V gene: TRBV19
J gene: TRBJ2-5
D gene: TRBD2
CDR3 protein: CASSMFASGGALTQYF
CDR3 DNA: TGTGCCAGTAGTATGTTCGCTAGCGGGGGGGCCTTAACCCAGTACTTC

clone size: -
V gene: TRBV5-4
J gene: TRBJ2-3
D gene: -
CDR3 protein: CASSLDPGTQYF
CDR3 DNA: TGTGCCAGCAGCTTGGATCCGGGTACGCAGTATTTT

clone size: -
V gene: TRBV7-9
J gene: TRBJ2-1
D gene: -
CDR3 protein: CASSAGPTSYNEQFF
CDR3 DNA: TGTGCCAGCAGCGCGGGACCGACCTCTTACAATGAGCAGTTCTTC

clone size: -
V gene: TRBV6-1
J gene: TRBJ2-2
D gene: -
CDR3 protein: CASSEIRAGELFF
CDR3 DNA: TGTGCCAGCAGTGAAATCCGGGCCGGGGAGCTGTTTTTT

clone size: -
V gene: TRBV7-6
J gene: TRBJ2-5
D gene: -
CDR3 protein: CASSLRRVGGQETQYF
CDR3 DNA: TGTGCCAGCAGCTTAAGAAGGGTAGGGGGCCAAGAGACCCAGTACTTC

clone size: -
V gene: TRBV27
J gene: TRBJ2-3
D gene: -
CDR3 protein: CASSLQGTSTDTQYF
CDR3 DNA: TGTGCCAGCAGTTTACAGGGAACTAGCACAGATACGCAGTATTTT

clone size: -
V gene: TRBV7-9
J gene: TRBJ2-1
D gene: TRBD1
CDR3 protein: CASSFSTGTGGNEQFF
CDR3 DNA: TGTGCCAGCAGCTTCTCTACCGGCACAGGGGGTAATGAGCAGTTCTTC

clone size: -
V gene: TRBV5-1
J gene: TRBJ2-3
D gene: -
CDR3 protein: CASSLGGQPTDTQYF
CDR3 DNA: TGCGCCAGCAGCTTGGGTGGACAGCCCACAGATACGCAGTATTTT

clone size: -
V gene: TRBV5-1
J gene: TRBJ1-1
D gene: TRBD1
CDR3 protein: CASSLAGGANTEAFF
CDR3 DNA: TGCGCCAGCAGCTTGGCAGGGGGCGCGAACACTGAAGCTTTCTTT

clone size: -
V gene: TRBV6-1
J gene: TRBJ1-1
D gene: TRBD1
CDR3 protein: CASRETGGNTEAFF
CDR3 DNA: TGTGCCAGCAGGGAGACAGGGGGTAACACTGAAGCTTTCTTT

clone size: -
V gene: TRBV28
J gene: TRBJ1-3
D gene: -
CDR3 protein: CASSGHFTGNTIYF
CDR3 DNA: TGTGCCAGCAGTGGGCATTTTACTGGAAACACCATATATTTT

clone size: -
V gene: TRBV7-8
J gene: TRBJ1-3
D gene: -
CDR3 protein: CASSFLPGTGNTIYF
CDR3 DNA: TGTGCCAGCAGCTTTCTGCCAGGGACTGGAAACACCATATATTTT

clone size: -
V gene: TRBV5-4
J gene: TRBJ2-4
D gene: TRBD2
CDR3 protein: CASSSLGLAGGRAKNIQYF
CDR3 DNA: TGTGCCAGCAGCTCCTTGGGACTAGCGGGGGGGCGGGCCAAAAACATTCAGTACTTC

clone size: -
V gene: TRBV19
J gene: TRBJ2-2
D gene: -
CDR3 protein: CASSIAGLLTGELFF
CDR3 DNA: TGTGCCAGTAGTATAGCCGGGTTGCTCACCGGGGAGCTGTTTTTT

clone size: -
V gene: TRBV30
J gene: TRBJ2-3
D gene: TRBD2
CDR3 protein: CAWSKLAGSSDTQYF
CDR3 DNA: TGTGCCTGGAGTAAGTTAGCGGGGTCCTCAGATACGCAGTATTTT

clone size: -
V gene: TRBV23-1
J gene: TRBJ1-1
D gene: -
CDR3 protein: CASSQPKTGNTEAFF
CDR3 DNA: TGCGCCAGCAGTCAACCGAAGACAGGGAACACTGAAGCTTTCTTT

clone size: -
V gene: TRBV6-1
J gene: TRBJ2-3
D gene: TRBD2
CDR3 protein: CASSGSLAKTQYF
CDR3 DNA: TGTGCCAGCAGTGGGTCACTAGCGAAAACGCAGTATTTT

clone size: -
V gene: TRBV5-1
J gene: TRBJ1-1
D gene: TRBD1
CDR3 protein: CASSLGDRGRNTEAFF
CDR3 DNA: TGCGCCAGCAGCTTGGGGGACAGGGGGCGGAACACTGAAGCTTTCTTT

clone size: -
V gene: TRBV6-5
J gene: TRBJ1-5
D gene: TRBD1
CDR3 protein: CASSADRGGNQPQHF
CDR3 DNA: TGTGCCAGCAGTGCCGACAGGGGTGGCAATCAGCCCCAGCATTTT

clone size: -
V gene: TRBV2
J gene: TRBJ1-2
D gene: TRBD1
CDR3 protein: CARSTGGANYGYTF
CDR3 DNA: TGTGCCAGGTCTACAGGGGGCGCGAACTATGGCTACACCTTC